This is a list of T cell receptor beta chains from one sample in a study of T cell responses to AZD1222 COVID-19 vaccine. Sequencing used immunoSEQ multiplex PCR; TCRdb keeps in-frame clones, though not all of them. The sample has about 85,000 clones, 86% seen once; the top ten hold around 7.7%. Here the sequenced sample was peripheral blood, taken on day 0 of AZD1222 vaccination. Receptors originate from an adult in good health. CDR3s include the opening cysteine and the closing phenylalanine or tryptophan. D genes are given only for firm matches. Size is omitted from some rows. Given values are once, few, many or a class for expanded clones.

TRBJ2-3,NA,TRBV28,NA,CASSFQSGTDTQYF,TGTGCCAGCAGTTTTCAGTCAGGGACAGATACGCAGTATTTT
TRBJ2-3,NA,TRBV4-2,NA,CASSPGTSTDTQYF,TGTGCCAGCAGCCCGGGGACTAGCACAGATACGCAGTATTTT
TRBJ2-5,TRBD2,TRBV2,few,CASSGFGGGSQETQYF,TGTGCCAGCAGTGGATTTGGCGGGGGGTCCCAAGAGACCCAGTACTTC
TRBJ2-3,NA,TRBV7-9,NA,CASSMLERSTDTQYF,TGTGCCAGCAGCATGTTAGAGCGGAGCACAGATACGCAGTATTTT
TRBJ2-3,NA,TRBV6-5,few,CASTEGGGQTDTQYF,TGTGCCAGCACCGAAGGGGGGGGGCAAACAGATACGCAGTATTTT
TRBJ2-3,TRBD2,TRBV19,once,CASSIDSGRAPDTQYF,TGTGCCAGTAGTATAGATAGCGGGAGGGCCCCAGATACGCAGTATTTT
TRBJ1-5,NA,TRBV5-4,NA,CASNFPHTHNSNQPQHF,TGTGCCAGCAACTTCCCCCACACACACAATAGCAATCAGCCCCAGCATTTT
TRBJ2-3,NA,TRBV10-1,NA,CASSAPSRRRWRDTDTQYF,TGCGCCAGCAGTGCCCCGAGCCGGCGGAGATGGCGAGACACAGATACGCAGTATTTT
TRBJ1-1,TRBD1,TRBV6-1,NA,CASSEPRGLDAFF,TGTGCCAGCAGTGAACCCAGGGGGCTGGATGCTTTCTTT
TRBJ1-1,NA,TRBV2,NA,CASRGSVGAFF,TGTGCCAGCAGGGGAAGTGTCGGAGCTTTCTTT